The present entry profiles one TCR beta chain with its context. What it recognizes is unknown. Treatment described: around 19 received Ad26.COV2.S at low or high dose, single or two shots; a few received placebo; per-sample allocation not given. Specimen acquisition occurred on day 63 following the initial vaccine or placebo injection. In Boston, an adult donor aged 18-55 years took part. These data come from a study of Ad26.COV2.S vaccination and SARS-CoV-2 variants. About the research overall: Sample donor was a member of the COV1001 Ad26.COV2.S trial arm. Ad26.COV2.S, an intramuscular injection, was given once or twice 56 days apart. Study-wide results and limits: Individuals receiving vaccine had higher spike-specific TCR breadth than placebo recipients did.

Germline V gives CDR1 SQVTM, CDR2 ANQGSEA. CDR3 length: 13 residues. V lost 6 bases and J 4 bases, leaving 13 bases between the germline ends. Measured with immunoSEQ multiplex PCR; TCRdb has only the in-frame clones, and not every one. Of about 350,000 clones in the sample, 75% to 90% were seen once. The input for sequencing was peripheral blood, taken in a trial of Ad26.COV2.S vaccine versus placebo. The gene calls are TRBV29-1 and TRBJ1-5; no reliable D call. This sequence was found in a person between 18 and 60 years old who received the Ad26.COV2.S COVID-19 vaccine or a placebo. The CDR3 DNA reads TGCAGCGTCCAAAGCGGAATAAATCAGCCCCAGCATTTT. Protein: CSVQSGINQPQHF.